The T cell receptor (beta chain) under discussion was sequenced for a study of cytomegalovirus exposure and HLA in healthy donors. Study-level points and caveats: Productive status was seen about 87% or about 30% of the time for most TCR beta V segments in an earlier analysis. Later analysis placed DRB1 highest and HLA-C lowest in TCR association rates, which differed by HLA locus. Among immune exposure information, only CMV serostatus was available. In a later analysis, specific HLA alleles were associated with under 20,000 TCR beta sequences at a 0.05 false discovery rate.

This CDR3 has 15 amino acids. CDR1 and CDR2 from the germline V gene are LNHDA and SQIVND (reference sequence). J gave up 4 bases and V 6 bases, and 10 bases lay outside the gene matches. Concerning this clone itself: Its cognate antigen is unknown.

13 Jbeta primers and 60 Vbeta primers were used for the PCR. Clones were sequenced by immunoSEQ multiplex PCR, and TCRdb holds only the in-frame ones, with some missing. The repertoire includes 100,000 to 150,000 clones, 80% of them detected once, and just over 2.5% sits in the top ten. The sequence derives from a man aged 25 to 45 in good health and CMV-seronegative. V and J are TRBV19 and TRBJ2-5, with TRBD1 matching 8 bases. Sample: PBMCs. CDR3 amino acids: CASRVAGRGLETQYF. CDR3 in DNA: TGTGCCAGTAGGGTCGCTGGCAGGGGGCTAGAGACCCAGTACTTC.